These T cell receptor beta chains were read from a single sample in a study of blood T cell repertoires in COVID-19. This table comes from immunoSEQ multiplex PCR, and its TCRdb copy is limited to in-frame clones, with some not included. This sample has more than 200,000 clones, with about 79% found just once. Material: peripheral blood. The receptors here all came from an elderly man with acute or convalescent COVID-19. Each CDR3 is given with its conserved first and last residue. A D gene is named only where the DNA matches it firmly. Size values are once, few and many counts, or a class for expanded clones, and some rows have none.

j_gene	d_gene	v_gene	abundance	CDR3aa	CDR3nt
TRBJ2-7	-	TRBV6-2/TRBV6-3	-	CASSYSTGPLEQYF	TGTGCCAGCAGTTACTCGACAGGACCTCTCGAGCAGTACTTC
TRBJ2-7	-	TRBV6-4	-	CASSAVQGYEQYF	TGTGCCAGCAGTGCGGTACAGGGTTACGAGCAGTACTTC
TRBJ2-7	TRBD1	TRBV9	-	CASTRGTGVYEQYF	TGTGCCAGCACCCGCGGGACAGGGGTTTACGAGCAGTACTTC
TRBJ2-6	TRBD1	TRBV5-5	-	CASSLGQAGANVLTF	TGTGCCAGCAGCCTCGGACAGGCTGGGGCCAACGTCCTGACTTTC
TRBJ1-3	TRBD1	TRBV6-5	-	CASRETGGSRNTIYF	TGTGCCAGCAGGGAGACAGGGGGTTCACGTAACACCATATATTTT
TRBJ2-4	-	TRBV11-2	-	CASSLVGQYNIQYF	TGTGCCAGCAGCTTAGTTGGACAGTATAACATTCAGTACTTC
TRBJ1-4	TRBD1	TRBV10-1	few	CASSGGQGAGEKLFF	TGCGCCAGCAGTGGGGGACAGGGGGCGGGTGAAAAACTGTTTTTT
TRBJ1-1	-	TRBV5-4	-	CASSLAGGAWTEAFF	TGTGCCAGCAGCTTGGCCGGGGGGGCTTGGACTGAAGCTTTCTTT
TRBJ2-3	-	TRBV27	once	CASTDGTTTDTQYF	TGTGCCAGCACCGATGGGACAACCACAGATACGCAGTATTTT
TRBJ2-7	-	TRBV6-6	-	CASSFLQGPDEQYF	TGTGCCAGCAGTTTCCTCCAGGGGCCGGACGAGCAGTACTTC
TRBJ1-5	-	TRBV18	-	CASSQDRSYQPQHF	TGTGCCAGCTCACAAGACAGGTCCTATCAGCCCCAGCATTTT
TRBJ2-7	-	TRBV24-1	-	CATSDGAAYEQYF	TGTGCCACCAGTGATGGTGCAGCCTACGAGCAGTACTTC
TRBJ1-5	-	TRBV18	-	CASSPPGRARNQPQHF	TGTGCCAGCTCACCACCGGGCAGGGCTCGTAATCAGCCCCAGCATTTT
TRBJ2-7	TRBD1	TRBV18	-	CASSEDRAYEQYF	TGTGCCAGCTCTGAGGACAGGGCCTACGAGCAGTACTTC
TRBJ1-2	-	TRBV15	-	CATSRAKGGQTTLNYGYTF	TGTGCCACCAGCAGAGCTAAAGGCGGACAGACAACTCTTAACTATGGCTACACCTTC
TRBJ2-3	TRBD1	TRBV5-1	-	CASRYSGTGPTDTQYF	TGCGCCAGCAGGTACTCCGGGACAGGGCCCACAGATACGCAGTATTTT
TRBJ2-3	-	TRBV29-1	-	CSVEDLHTRSTDTQYF	TGCAGCGTTGAAGATCTTCACACCCGTAGCACAGATACGCAGTATTTT
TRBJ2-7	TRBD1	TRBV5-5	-	CASSFGPRGGTGLNEQYF	TGTGCCAGCAGCTTTGGGCCCCGCGGCGGGACAGGGCTTAACGAGCAGTACTTC
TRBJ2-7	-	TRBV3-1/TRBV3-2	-	CASSLGAFPYEQYF	TGTGCCAGCAGCCTAGGAGCCTTTCCCTACGAGCAGTACTTC
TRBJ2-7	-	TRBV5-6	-	CASSSVARSSYEQYF	TGTGCCAGCAGCTCCGTGGCAAGAAGCTCCTACGAGCAGTACTTC
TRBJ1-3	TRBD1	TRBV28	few	CASSWGQRNTIYF	TGTGCCAGCAGTTGGGGACAGCGAAACACCATATATTTT
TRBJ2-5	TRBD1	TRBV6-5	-	CAARQGTRETQYF	TGTGCCGCACGACAGGGTACTAGAGAGACCCAGTACTTC
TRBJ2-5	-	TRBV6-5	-	CASSYSYRLETQYF	TGTGCCAGCAGTTACTCGTACAGGCTAGAGACCCAGTACTTC
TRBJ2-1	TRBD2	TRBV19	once	CASSPHSGRAAAYNEQFF	TGTGCCAGTAGCCCCCATAGCGGGAGGGCAGCAGCCTACAATGAGCAGTTCTTC